This entry lists 8 T cell receptor beta chains sequenced from one sample in a study of cytomegalovirus exposure and HLA in healthy donors. 60 Vbeta and 13 Jbeta primers were used in PCR. TCRdb's copy holds only in-frame clones and misses some; the assay was immunoSEQ multiplex PCR. Here the sample spans about 67,000 clones, 65% to 70% being singletons. The source material was PBMCs. Receptor source: a woman in her thirties in good health and CMV-seronegative.

J is TRBJ2-1 and V is TRBV5-4, with 8 bases matching TRBD2. CDR3 size: 15 residues. From germline, CDR1 is SGHNT and CDR2 YYREEE (reference sequence). The ends lost 4 bases at V and 8 bases at J; junction bases unmatched: 11. In nucleotides, the CDR3 is TGTGCCAGCAGCCAAGTACGGGGGGGCATCTATGAGCAGTTCTTC. Its translation is CASSQVRGGIYEQFF.

Only a few counts were recorded for this clone. V usage is TRBV4-1 and J usage is TRBJ2-1; possible D gene TRBD2, 5 bases. Germline lookup yields CDR1 MGHRA and CDR2 YSYEKL. The CDR3 runs to 17 residues. Trimming pared 0 bases from V and 2 bases from J, leaving 14 bases between. CDR3 in DNA: TGCGCCAGCAGCCAAGAGGCTAGCCGGGTCACCTACAATGAGCAGTTCTTC. It is translated as CASSQEASRVTYNEQFF.

The gene calls are TRBV18 and TRBJ2-5, with TRBD2 matching 10 bases. Germline CDR1 KGHSH, CDR2 LQKENI. The CDR3 length is 17 residues. V was clipped by 1 base and J by 1 base; unmatched bases: 6. The CDR3 is CASSPLASGGIQETQYF. The CDR3 DNA reads as TGTGCCAGCTCACCACTTGCTAGCGGGGGCATCCAAGAGACCCAGTACTTC.

The table lists this clone with a few counts. The V gene is TRBV28, the J gene TRBJ2-7; D gene uncertain. The CDR3 consists of 14 residues. V shed 4 bases and J shed 3 bases, with 13 bases lying between them. The germline V gene has CDR1 MDHEN and CDR2 SYDVKM. The CDR3 DNA reads as TGTGCCAGCAGTTCCCTGATTAAGAGCTACGAGCAGTACTTC. Residues: CASSSLIKSYEQYF.

J is TRBJ2-2 and V is TRBV4-3; 8 nucleotides align to TRBD1. CDR1 is LGHNA, CDR2 YSLEER, per germline. Trimming at V came to 3 bases and at J to 5 bases, leaving 8 bases not matched to a gene. The CDR3 extends over 16 amino acids. In nucleotides, the CDR3 is TGCGCCAGCAGCCACCGTCCCAGGGGGCGGACCGGGGAGCTGTTTTTT. As protein: CASSHRPRGRTGELFF.

The chain links TRBV6-6 to TRBJ1-1; the match to TRBD1 covers 9 bases. This CDR3 has 14 residues. J was trimmed by 8 bases and V by 7 bases; bases with no gene match: 11. Germline V lookup: CDR1 MNHNY, CDR2 SVGAGI (reference sequence). CDR3 sequence (DNA): TGTGCCAGCATTCCCCCGGGACAGGGTCGCGAAGCTTTCTTT. Amino acid sequence: CASIPPGQGREAFF.

In this sample, this clone turned up a few times. The gene calls are TRBV6-1 and TRBJ2-1, with 10 bases that match TRBD1. V lost 4 bases and J lost 4; bases outside the gene matches: 4. The germline CDR1 and CDR2 sequences are MNHNS and SASEGT. The CDR3 sequence is 15 residues long. The CDR3 reads CASSADRGLYNEQFF. The CDR3 DNA sequence: TGTGCCAGCAGTGCCGACAGGGGGCTTTACAATGAGCAGTTCTTC.

The rearrangement uses TRBV6-1 and TRBJ2-1, with TRBD1 matching over 9 bases. The germline V gene encodes CDR1 MNHNS and CDR2 SASEGT. The CDR3 contains 12 residues. V trimming: 4 bases; J trimming: 10 bases; junction bases outside the gene matches: 2. The CDR3 spells CASSGQGGEQFF. Written as DNA, the CDR3 is TGTGCCAGCAGTGGACAGGGGGGAGAGCAGTTCTTC.